The 32 T cell receptor beta chains below were found in one sample sequenced in a study of graft-versus-host responses after intestinal transplantation. The repertoire was sequenced with immunoSEQ multiplex PCR; TCRdb's copy has only in-frame clones and lacks some. The sample lists approximately 33,000 clones, just under 85% occurring once. These receptors have no identified antigens. Sequencing used unstimulated CD8+ T cells sorted from spleen or lymph node cells, obtained before intestinal transplant. These receptors all come from a human donor who received an intestinal transplant.

The genes are TRBV18 and TRBJ2-7, with 9 nucleotides matching TRBD1. CDR3 size: 14 residues. J gave up 3 bases and V 6 bases, and 6 bases lay outside the gene matches. Germline V gene sequence: CDR1 KGHSH, CDR2 LQKENI. CDR3 region: CASSPGQGDYEQYF. For the CDR3, the DNA is TGTGCCAGCTCTCCGGGACAGGGAGACTACGAGCAGTACTTC.

This clone was counted many times. The rearrangement uses TRBV28 and TRBJ1-5, with D perhaps matching TRBD1 (6 bases). The CDR3 runs 17 residues. V gave up 4 bases and J gave up 2 bases, with 18 bases separating them. Germline V gene lookup returns CDR1 MDHEN and CDR2 SYDVKM. CDR3 region: CASSWYSLAGGNQPQHF. The CDR3 nucleotides are TGTGCCAGCAGTTGGTACAGCTTAGCAGGGGGCAATCAGCCCCAGCATTTT.

The gene calls are TRBV6-1 and TRBJ2-7; D ambiguous. Germline CDR1 reads MNHNS; CDR2 reads SASEGT. The CDR3 runs 11 residues. The V and J ends lost 4 bases and 3 bases respectively, with 4 bases between them. CDR3 coding DNA: TGTGCCAGCAGTGGCTACTACGAGCAGTACTTC. This codes for CASSGYYEQYF.

This clone was picked up one time. The chain joins TRBV6-6 to TRBJ2-1, with 8 bases fitting TRBD1. Germline V gene sequence: CDR1 MNHNY, CDR2 SVGAGI (reference sequence). There are 14 residues in the CDR3. The junction had 8 bases not matched to a gene; V was cut back by 8 bases and J by 5 bases. The CDR3 nucleotides read TGTGCCAGCTTTTTGGGACAGGTCGACAATGAGCAGTTCTTC. Translation gives CASFLGQVDNEQFF.

The chain couples TRBV7-8 to TRBJ1-2; D is unclear. The length of the CDR3 is 14 residues. Germline V lookup: CDR1 SGHVS, CDR2 FQNEAQ. The V and J ends lost 5 bases and 2 bases respectively, with 12 bases between them. CDR3 DNA: TGTGCCAGCAGCGTAAGGAGAGGGAACTATGGCTACACCTTC. Amino acids: CASSVRRGNYGYTF.

This clone came up a few times. The chain joins TRBV4-1 to TRBJ1-1, with 12 bases lining up with TRBD1. Germline values: CDR1 MGHRA, CDR2 YSYEKL. The CDR3 has 16 residues. The V gene end was trimmed by 5 bases and the J gene end by 0 bases; junction bases not matched to a gene: 4. DNA of the CDR3: TGCGCCAGCAGCACCGGGACAGGGGGCCTGAACACTGAAGCTTTCTTT. This encodes CASSTGTGGLNTEAFF.

The chain carries TRBV4-1 and TRBJ2-2; possibly TRBD1 for D (5 bases). V was shortened by 3 bases and J by 5 bases, with 13 bases between the two germline ends. Germline CDR1 is MGHRA and CDR2 is YSYEKL. CDR3 length equals 15 residues. The CDR3 sequence is CASSQFDSSTGELFF. CDR3 DNA sequence: TGCGCCAGCAGCCAGTTCGACAGCAGTACCGGGGAGCTGTTTTTT.

This chain joins TRBV4-1 and TRBJ1-5; D is undetermined. With 1 base removed from V and 0 bases from J, the gap between germline ends came to 13 bases. The germline CDR1 and CDR2 sequences are MGHRA and YSYEKL. This CDR3 has 17 residues. Here the CDR3 DNA reads TGCGCCAGCAGCCAAGTTCTTCCAGACTATAGCAATCAGCCCCAGCATTTT. Translated: CASSQVLPDYSNQPQHF.

The chain combines TRBV7-6 with TRBJ2-5, with a tentative D call TRBD2 (6 bases). Trimming left V 5 bases short and J 0 bases short, with 7 bases between. This CDR3 contains 13 residues. Germline CDR1 and CDR2: SGHVS and FNYEAQ. The CDR3 protein is CASSQRDQETQYF. The CDR3 DNA reads as TGTGCCAGCAGCCAGCGGGACCAAGAGACCCAGTACTTC.

The chain is built from TRBV9 and TRBJ2-7; D is perhaps TRBD1 (6 bases). The V end lost 0 bases, the J end lost 2 bases, and 12 bases lay between the germline ends. Germline CDR1 and CDR2: SGDLS and YYNGEE. The CDR3 covers 15 residues. The CDR3, as DNA: TGTGCCAGCAGCGTAGGGGGACAAACCACCTACGAGCAGTACTTC. This encodes CASSVGGQTTYEQYF.

The CDR3 reads CASSSTTGSYEQYF. CDR3 in DNA: TGTGCCAGCAGCTCGACGACAGGTTCCTACGAGCAGTACTTC. The V gene is TRBV7-9, the J gene TRBJ2-7; D is perhaps TRBD1 (6 bases). This CDR3 contains 14 residues. V lost 4 bases and J 1 base, leaving 11 bases between the germline ends. Germline lookup yields CDR1 SEHNR and CDR2 FQNEAQ (reference sequence).

The V gene is TRBV5-1, the J gene TRBJ2-1; TRBD2 is a possible D gene (5 bases). Trimming removed 4 bases at V and 8 bases at J, with 19 bases between. Per germline, CDR1 SGHRS and CDR2 YFSETQ. The CDR3 spans 15 residues. The CDR3 DNA follows: TGCGCCAGCAGCCTTGAGGTGCCGGGATGGGATGAGCAGTTCTTC. This translates into CASSLEVPGWDEQFF. Full variable domain (remainder filled in from reference TRBV5-1 and TRBJ2-1): KAGVTQTPRYLIKTRGQQVTLSCSPISGHRSVSWYQQTPGQGLQFLFEYFSETQRNKGNFPGRFSGRQFSNSRSEMNVSTLELGDSALYLCASSLEVPGWDEQFFGPGTRLTVL.

The J gene is TRBJ2-7, the V gene TRBV27, with D tentatively TRBD2 (5 bases). Germline-derived CDR1 and CDR2 are MNHEY and SMNVEV (reference sequence). Trimming removed 4 bases from V and 4 bases from J, with 11 bases in between. This CDR3 contains 13 residues. The CDR3 coding sequence is TGTGCCAGCAGTTCGGCCGAGGGATACGAGCAGTACTTC. Translation: CASSSAEGYEQYF.

This clone has only a few counts. The chain couples TRBV5-5 to TRBJ2-7; a weak D match, TRBD1 (5 bases). V was shortened by 1 base and J by 5 bases, with 13 bases between the two germline ends. Germline lookup yields CDR1 SGHKS and CDR2 YYEKEE (reference sequence). This CDR3 is 14 amino acids long. CDR3 bases: TGTGCCAGCAGCTTGTTGATCAGGGTCGACGAGCAGTACTTC. This gives the protein CASSLLIRVDEQYF.

This clone was counted a single time. This sequence joins TRBV6-5 and TRBJ2-7, with 8 bases lining up with TRBD1. In germline, CDR1 is MNHEY, CDR2 SVGAGI. The CDR3 is made up of 15 amino acids. Trimming cost V 0 bases and J 3 bases; bases outside gene matches: 4. Here the CDR3 reads CASSYSDREVYEQYF. The CDR3 DNA follows: TGTGCCAGCAGTTACTCGGACAGGGAGGTCTACGAGCAGTACTTC.

CDR3 sequence (DNA): TGTGCCAGCAGCCGGGACTCCTCGTGGGAGACCCAGTACTTC. This gives the protein CASSRDSSWETQYF. J is TRBJ2-5 and V is TRBV7-2, with TRBD2 as a possible D gene (6 bases). The germline V gene encodes CDR1 SGHTA and CDR2 FQGNSA. The V gene lost 5 bases and the J gene lost 5 bases, with 15 bases spanning the gap. There are 14 residues in the CDR3.

The chain carries TRBV25-1 and TRBJ1-4; D may be TRBD1 (5 bases). This CDR3 is built from 15 residues. V lost 5 bases to trimming and J lost 3 bases, with 13 bases between them. The germline CDR1 and CDR2 sequences are MGHDK and SYGVNS. The CDR3 DNA reads as TGTGCCAGCAGTATTTGGGGGGATTCTAATGAAAAACTGTTTTTT. Translation gives CASSIWGDSNEKLFF.

This clone occurred many times. This chain joins TRBV4-2 and TRBJ2-2, with D unresolved. The CDR3 runs to 15 residues. Trimming pared 5 bases from V and 3 bases from J, leaving 13 bases between. CDR1 is LGHNA, CDR2 YNFKEQ, per germline. The CDR3 DNA is TGTGCCAGCAGCGAGAGCGTACCATACACCGGGGAGCTGTTTTTT. Encoded protein: CASSESVPYTGELFF.

The chain links TRBV7-6 to TRBJ2-3; a weak D match, TRBD2 (5 bases). CDR1 SGHVS and CDR2 FNYEAQ come from the germline V gene. V lost 5 bases to trimming and J lost 5 bases, with 17 bases between them. This CDR3 has 15 residues. The CDR3 DNA follows: TGTGCCAGCAGCCCAAGTAGTCTAGCCTTAGATACGCAGTATTTT. It specifies CASSPSSLALDTQYF.

The chain is built from TRBV29-1 and TRBJ2-1; 9 positions agree with TRBD2. Germline CDR1 reads SQVTM; CDR2 reads ANQGSEA. V lost 0 bases to trimming and J lost 1 base; unmatched junction nucleotides: 19. There are 21 residues in the CDR3. The CDR3 coding sequence is TGCAGCGTTGAAGACCCGAGGGCTCTCCGCGGGAGGGCCTTATCCTACAATGAGCAGTTCTTC. It specifies CSVEDPRALRGRALSYNEQFF.

This clone was detected once. CDR3 protein: CASSVEGVSSYNEQFF. DNA of the CDR3: TGTGCCAGCAGCGTAGAGGGGGTCAGCTCCTACAATGAGCAGTTCTTC. The V and J genes are TRBV9 and TRBJ2-1, with D possibly being TRBD1 (6 bases). CDR1 is SGDLS and CDR2 is YYNGEE in the germline V gene. CDR3 length: 16 residues. V was pared by 0 bases and J by 0 bases, with 10 bases between.

This clone showed up just a few times. The chain links TRBV9 to TRBJ2-5; TRBD2 matches at 13 bases. Trimming removed 2 bases from V and 4 bases from J; junction bases left unmatched: 5. This CDR3 contains 16 residues. Germline V lookup: CDR1 SGDLS, CDR2 YYNGEE. The CDR3 nucleotides are TGTGCCAGCAGCGTCGGACTAGCGGGAGTCGGAGAGACCCAGTACTTC. This encodes CASSVGLAGVGETQYF.

The gene calls are TRBV28 and TRBJ2-3, with 10 bases that match TRBD2. This CDR3 has 15 amino acids. V trimming: 3 bases; J trimming: 4 bases; junction bases outside the gene matches: 4. From germline, CDR1 is MDHEN and CDR2 SYDVKM. CDR3 loop: CASSFPLAGADTQYF. Written as DNA, the CDR3 is TGTGCCAGCAGTTTCCCGCTAGCGGGAGCAGATACGCAGTATTTT. The full variable domain, in which reference TRBV28 and TRBJ2-3 provide the parts outside the CDR3, is DVKVTQSSRYLVKRTGEKVFLECVQDMDHENMFWYRQDPGLGLRLIYFSYDVKMKEKGDIPEGYSVSREKKERFSLILESASTNQTSMYLCASSFPLAGADTQYFGPGTRLTVL.

The chain uses TRBV30 and TRBJ1-1; 8 bases map to TRBD1. The CDR3 is 13 residues long. Germline V gives CDR1 GTSNPN, CDR2 SVGIG (reference sequence). Trimming removed 4 bases from V and 3 bases from J; junction bases left unmatched: 4. CDR3 DNA sequence: TGTGCCTGGACGCACAGGGGGGACACTGAAGCTTTCTTT. This gives the protein CAWTHRGDTEAFF.

The CDR3 DNA is TGCGCCAGCAGCCATCCCGGGACAGGGGCCTACGAGCAGTACTTC. Translation: CASSHPGTGAYEQYF. The chain joins TRBV4-1 to TRBJ2-7; 10 bases match TRBD1. J lost 2 bases, V lost 3 bases, and 4 bases had no gene match. CDR1 is MGHRA, CDR2 YSYEKL, per germline. This CDR3 region has 15 residues.

This chain uses TRBV7-7 with TRBJ2-7, with a tentative D call TRBD1 (5 bases). The CDR3 is made up of 15 amino acids. CDR1 and CDR2 (germline): SSHAT, FNYEAQ (reference sequence). V was cut by 3 bases and J by 0 bases, with 12 bases left in between. CDR3 nucleotides: TGTGCCAGCAGCTTTTCCTCAGGGCCCTCCTACGAGCAGTACTTC. This sequence encodes CASSFSSGPSYEQYF. Variable domain in full (rest from reference TRBV7-7 and TRBJ2-7): GAGVSQSPRYKVTKRGQDVTLRCDPISSHATLYWYQQALGQGPEFLTYFNYEAQPDKSGLPSDRFSAERPEGSISTLTIQRTEQRDSAMYRCASSFSSGPSYEQYFGPGTRLTVT.

Details on this clone: The same CDR3 also results from other DNA sequences found in this sample. CDR3 residues: CASSDEGTSDSYNEQFF. As DNA, the CDR3 is TGTGCCAGCAGTGACGAAGGTACTAGCGACTCCTACAATGAGCAGTTCTTC. The chain couples TRBV2 to TRBJ2-1; 7 positions match TRBD2. The CDR3 consists of 17 residues. After removal of 3 bases from V and 0 bases from J, the junction contained 8 bases not matched to a gene. Germline CDR1 is SNHLY and CDR2 is FYNNEI.

V gene TRBV28 combines with J gene TRBJ2-3; 11 bases align to TRBD2. V gave up 5 bases and J gave up 6 bases; unmatched junction bases: 10. The CDR3 is 16 residues long. CDR1 is MDHEN and CDR2 is SYDVKM in the germline V gene. The CDR3, as DNA: TGTGCCAGCAGTCCGCTATCGGTAGCGGGGGGGGATACGCAGTATTTT. Translating gives CASSPLSVAGGDTQYF. The full variable domain, its missing parts supplied by reference TRBV28 and TRBJ2-3, is DVKVTQSSRYLVKRTGEKVFLECVQDMDHENMFWYRQDPGLGLRLIYFSYDVKMKEKGDIPEGYSVSREKKERFSLILESASTNQTSMYLCASSPLSVAGGDTQYFGPGTRLTVL.

The CDR3: CASSIVVGLAGVNEQFF. The CDR3, as DNA: TGTGCCAGTAGTATAGTGGTGGGACTAGCGGGAGTCAATGAGCAGTTCTTC. The chain employs TRBV19 and TRBJ2-1; 14 bases map to TRBD2. Looked up from germline, CDR1 is LNHDA and CDR2 is SQIVND (reference sequence). Unmatched junction bases numbered 5, after V lost 1 base and J lost 6 bases. This CDR3 comprises 17 residues.

The V and J genes are TRBV5-1 and TRBJ2-3, with D perhaps TRBD1 (5 bases). CDR3 size: 15 residues. From germline, CDR1 is SGHRS and CDR2 YFSETQ. V was cut by 3 bases and J by 8 bases, with 19 bases left in between. The CDR3 coding sequence is TGCGCCAGCAGCTATTGGGCAGGGCCTAGGGGTACGCAGTATTTT. Amino acid sequence: CASSYWAGPRGTQYF.

This rearrangement joins TRBV27 to TRBJ1-6; tentatively, D is TRBD1 (5 bases). V dropped 7 bases and J dropped 3 bases, with 10 bases sitting between them. The CDR3 extends over 14 amino acids. Germline V CDR1 and CDR2: MNHEY, SMNVEV (reference sequence). The CDR3 loop is CASTQGLYNSPLHF. DNA of the CDR3: TGTGCCAGCACTCAGGGTCTCTATAATTCACCCCTCCACTTT.

This chain links TRBV14 with TRBJ1-1, with 10 bases that match TRBD1. This CDR3 contains 16 residues. The germline V gene has CDR1 SGHDN and CDR2 FVKESK. The V and J ends lost 3 bases and 0 bases, in that order; junction bases with no gene match: 4. CDR3 sequence (DNA): TGTGCCAGCAGCCAGGGACAGGGGTTCATGAACACTGAAGCTTTCTTT. It yields the protein CASSQGQGFMNTEAFF. The entire variable domain, with the rest obtained from reference TRBV14 and TRBJ1-1, is as follows: EAGVTQFPSHSVIEKGQTVTLRCDPISGHDNLYWYRRVMGKEIKFLLHFVKESKQDESGMPNNRFLAERTGGTYSTLKVQPAELEDSGVYFCASSQGQGFMNTEAFFGQGTRLTVV.